These 18 T cell receptor beta chains came from one sample sequenced in a study of blood T cell repertoires in COVID-19 (dated by TCRdb to 2018 to 2021). The library was produced with the immunoSEQ multiplex PCR assay. This immuneACCESS table, as held by TCRdb, lists in-frame sequences with V and J called but not all clones. Of the missing ones, under half trace to an unresolved V gene in checked studies; the others have no known cause. Present in this sample are approximately 170,000 clones, roughly 84% of which were seen just once. The ten largest clones take up roughly 8.6% of the sample. Source material: PBMCs or T cells enriched from blood (not recorded which). These receptors all stem from a woman aged 45-65 years who had recovered from COVID-19.

The genes are TRBV24-1 and TRBJ1-5; D is uncertain. The CDR3 extends over 16 amino acids. The germline V gene encodes CDR1 KGHDR and CDR2 SFDVKD. Trimming took off 4 bases at V and 2 bases at J, with 14 bases between the two ends. The CDR3 nucleotides are TGTGCCACCAGTGAAGCTCGCCCTTTGGGCAATCAGCCCCAGCATTTT. Translation gives CATSEARPLGNQPQHF.

The rearrangement uses TRBV7-3 and TRBJ2-3; 8 bases match TRBD1. Germline CDR1 reads SGHTA; CDR2 reads FQGTGA. The J segment lost 1 base and the V segment lost 5 bases, leaving 5 bases of the junction unmatched. This CDR3 region has 15 residues. The CDR3 loop is CASSPGQGGTDTQYF. For the CDR3, the DNA is TGTGCCAGCAGCCCCGGACAGGGAGGCACAGATACGCAGTATTTT.

The chain's CDR3 is CASSLMRGGRTDTQYF. The CDR3 coding sequence is TGCGCCAGCAGCCTTATGAGGGGGGGCCGGACAGATACGCAGTATTTT. The chain carries TRBV4-3 and TRBJ2-3, with D possibly being TRBD2 (7 bases). CDR1 and CDR2 (germline): LGHNA, YSLEER. The V end lost 4 bases, the J end lost 3 bases, and 17 bases lay between the germline ends. This CDR3 region has 16 residues.

There are a few counts of this clone. The chain carries TRBV12-3 or TRBV12-4 and TRBJ1-2; D is unresolved. V was cut by 3 bases and J by 3 bases, with 5 bases left in between. CDR3 length equals 12 residues. For the CDR3, the DNA is TGTGCCAGCAGTTTTCGGGACTATGGCTACACCTTC. This encodes CASSFRDYGYTF.

This chain links TRBV19 with TRBJ2-3; the D gene is possibly TRBD1 (6 bases). Germline CDR1 is LNHDA and CDR2 is SQIVND (reference sequence). The CDR3 contains 18 residues. The V end was cut by 1 base, the J end by 8 bases, with 25 bases between. The CDR3 region is CASSIVRVTTGTRGTQYF. DNA of the CDR3: TGTGCCAGTAGTATAGTCCGGGTCACAACAGGGACGCGTGGTACGCAGTATTTT.

To note about this clone: The identical CDR3 is also encoded by other nucleotide sequences in the sample. CDR3 nucleotide sequence: TGTGCCAGTAGTACTACAGGAAATTCACCCCTCCACTTT. Its translation: CASSTTGNSPLHF. The rearrangement uses TRBV19 and TRBJ1-6, with D perhaps matching TRBD1 (5 bases). The length of the CDR3 is 13 residues. V shed 4 bases and J shed 7 bases, with 8 bases lying between them. CDR1 and CDR2 from the germline V gene are LNHDA and SQIVND (reference sequence).

The genes are TRBV14 and TRBJ1-4; possible D gene TRBD1, 6 bases. This CDR3 comprises 15 residues. Trimming took off 6 bases at V and 8 bases at J, with 19 bases between the two ends. CDR1 and CDR2 from the germline V gene are SGHDN and FVKESK. CDR3 sequence: CASSLRQGKGEKLFF. DNA of the CDR3: TGTGCCAGCAGTCTCCGCCAGGGGAAGGGGGAAAAACTGTTTTTT.

The CDR3 loop is CASSLSASGFNEQFF. As DNA, the CDR3 is TGTGCCAGCAGCTTAAGTGCTAGCGGGTTCAATGAGCAGTTCTTC. The V call is TRBV7-6, the J call TRBJ2-1, with 8 bases matching TRBD2. Germline loops: CDR1 SGHVS, CDR2 FNYEAQ. This CDR3 region has 15 residues. V dropped 2 bases and J dropped 6; count of bases not matched to a gene: 6.

V is TRBV11-3 and J is TRBJ2-5, with D perhaps TRBD1 (5 bases). The CDR3 spans 15 residues. Trimming removed 2 bases from V and 2 bases from J, with 12 bases in between. Germline lookup yields CDR1 SGHNT and CDR2 YENEEA. The CDR3 reads CASSLRTKGQETQYF. In DNA form, the CDR3 reads TGTGCCAGCAGCTTACGGACAAAAGGACAAGAGACCCAGTACTTC. Full variable domain (missing parts from reference TRBV11-3 and TRBJ2-5): EAGVVQSPRYKIIEKKQPVAFWCNPISGHNTLYWYLQNLGQGPELLIRYENEEAVDDSQLPKDRFSAERLKGVDSTLKIQPAELGDSAVYLCASSLRTKGQETQYFGPGTRLLVL.

The rearrangement uses TRBV7-9 and TRBJ1-1, with 7 bases that match TRBD1. CDR3 length: 15 residues. With 3 bases clipped from V and 1 base from J, the junction kept 5 bases outside the gene matches. CDR1 SEHNR and CDR2 FQNEAQ come from the germline V gene (reference sequence). The CDR3 protein is CASSLARTGNTEAFF. The CDR3 nucleotides are TGTGCCAGCAGCTTGGCCCGGACAGGGAACACTGAAGCTTTCTTT.

This clone occurred a few times. The V call is TRBV18, the J call TRBJ2-7; D ambiguous. This CDR3 spans 13 amino acids. CDR1 KGHSH and CDR2 LQKENI come from the germline V gene. The ends were cut back, 2 bases at V and 0 bases at J, with 5 bases in the middle. For the CDR3, the DNA is TGTGCCAGCTCACCAGGCGGCTCCTACGAGCAGTACTTC. Encoded protein: CASSPGGSYEQYF.

The chain links TRBV28 to TRBJ1-4; 8 positions match TRBD1. CDR3 length equals 14 residues. Germline assignment: CDR1 MDHEN and CDR2 SYDVKM. Losses at the gene ends were 4 bases for V and 8 bases for J; bases not matched to a gene: 6. CDR3 in DNA: TGTGCCAGCAGTTCGGGACAGGTCGGCGAAAAACTGTTTTTT. The encoded protein is CASSSGQVGEKLFF.

The CDR3 is CASSTDRTNTGELFF. CDR3 coding DNA: TGTGCCAGCAGCACAGACAGGACGAACACCGGGGAGCTGTTTTTT. The chain is built from TRBV7-8 and TRBJ2-2; possibly TRBD1 for D (6 bases). The CDR3 has 15 residues. Germline loops: CDR1 SGHVS, CDR2 FQNEAQ. V lost 5 bases, J lost 0 bases, and 10 bases lay in between.

The CDR3 region has the DNA TGTGCCATCAGTGAACTACAGGGACAGGCAACTAATGAAAAACTGTTTTTT. This encodes CAISELQGQATNEKLFF. The chain carries TRBV10-3 and TRBJ1-4, with 8 bases aligning to TRBD1. The V and J ends lost 3 bases and 0 bases, in that order; junction bases with no gene match: 6. Germline CDR1 ENHRY, CDR2 SYGVKD. This CDR3 has 17 residues.

V usage is TRBV18 and J usage is TRBJ2-7; D may be TRBD2 (5 bases). Germline loops: CDR1 KGHSH, CDR2 LQKENI. Trimming shortened V by 4 bases and J by 0 bases, and 7 bases separated the two germline ends. The CDR3 covers 13 residues. CDR3: CASSREISYEQYF. In nucleotides, the CDR3 is TGTGCCAGCTCACGGGAGATCTCCTACGAGCAGTACTTC.

The V gene is TRBV19, the J gene TRBJ1-5; 10 nucleotides agree with TRBD1. After removal of 6 bases from V and 6 bases from J, the junction contained 8 bases not matched to a gene. The CDR3 spans 15 residues. Germline CDR1 and CDR2: LNHDA and SQIVND (reference sequence). CDR3: CASSQRDRGFQPQHF. The CDR3 DNA is TGTGCCAGTAGCCAACGGGACAGGGGTTTTCAGCCCCAGCATTTT.

The chain has TRBV6-2 or TRBV6-3 and TRBJ1-1; no reliable D call. Germline CDR1 reads MNHEY; CDR2 reads SVGEGT. CDR3 length equals 13 residues. Trimming took off 2 bases at V and 6 bases at J, with 10 bases between the two ends. This chain's CDR3 is CASSYERQAEAFF. In DNA form, the CDR3 reads TGTGCCAGCAGTTACGAACGTCAGGCTGAAGCTTTCTTT.

Here the CDR3 reads CASSQAPGGPFF. The CDR3 region has the DNA TGTGCCAGCAGCCAAGCTCCCGGGGGGCCTTTCTTT. J is TRBJ1-1 and V is TRBV3-1 (or the pseudogene TRBV3-2); D might be TRBD1 (6 bases). V lost 1 base, J lost 12 bases, and 12 bases lay in between. Germline CDR1 LGHDT, CDR2 YNNKEL (reference sequence). The CDR3 has 12 residues.